These 11 T cell receptor beta chains share one sample of origin, sequenced in a study of blood T cell repertoires in COVID-19. The assay was immunoSEQ multiplex PCR, and TCRdb's table has in-frame clones only and misses some. The data show around 120,000 clones, with about 83% seen just once and about 6% held by the top ten. Sequenced input: peripheral blood. These receptors were obtained from an elderly man with active or convalescent COVID-19.

On this clone: One end of the junction fails to match germline, which may point to a read error. The chain recombines TRBV7-2 with TRBJ2-5; TRBD1 aligns across 9 bases. The CDR3 runs 19 residues. Germline CDR1 reads SGHTA; CDR2 reads FQGNSA. The CDR3 bases are TGTGCCAGCACCTTACGGAGCGGGACAGGGACGCGAGGTGGGCAGACCCAGTACTTC. It yields the protein CASTLRSGTGTRGGQTQYF.

This chain connects TRBV19 to TRBJ2-1; D possibly corresponds to TRBD2 (6 bases). From germline, CDR1 is LNHDA and CDR2 SQIVND (reference sequence). V was shortened by 4 bases and J by 8 bases, with 21 bases between the two germline ends. CDR3 length equals 16 residues. The CDR3 DNA reads as TGTGCCAGTAGTACCGACCGGGACTCGTCTCGGGATGAGCAGTTCTTC. Amino acid sequence: CASSTDRDSSRDEQFF.

The chain joins TRBV5-1 to TRBJ1-1; TRBD1 matches at 8 bases. V trimming: 4 bases; J trimming: 5 bases; junction bases outside the gene matches: 7. The CDR3 has 14 amino acids. Germline CDR1 reads SGHRS; CDR2 reads YFSETQ. CDR3 bases: TGCGCCAGCAGCACGACAGGGGTTGGAACTGAAGCTTTCTTT. Its translation: CASSTTGVGTEAFF.

The rearrangement joins TRBV3-1 (or the pseudogene TRBV3-2) to TRBJ2-3, with 8 bases fitting TRBD2. CDR1 and CDR2 from the germline V gene are LGHDT and YNNKEL (reference sequence). After removal of 1 base from V and 5 bases from J, the junction contained 5 bases not matched to a gene. The CDR3 runs 15 residues. This CDR3 reads CASSQVSGVKDTQYF. The CDR3 bases are TGTGCCAGCAGCCAAGTTAGCGGGGTGAAAGATACGCAGTATTTT.

The chain joins TRBV7-6 to TRBJ2-2, with 10 bases matching TRBD2. Trimming cost V 1 base and J 5 bases; bases outside gene matches: 4. This CDR3 region has 16 residues. Per the germline V gene, CDR1 is SGHVS and CDR2 is FNYEAQ. The CDR3 here is CASSLGASGGTGELFF. The CDR3 nucleotides are TGTGCCAGCAGCTTAGGGGCTAGCGGGGGTACCGGGGAGCTGTTTTTT.

CDR3 in DNA: TGTGCCAGCAGCGAAACTAGCGGGGGCTCGTGGAATGAGCAGTTCTTC. Residues: CASSETSGGSWNEQFF. The rearrangement links TRBV9 to TRBJ2-1; 11 bases align to TRBD2. The CDR3 is 16 residues long. J was trimmed by 7 bases and V by 3 bases; bases with no gene match: 9. Germline-derived CDR1 and CDR2 are SGDLS and YYNGEE.

The rearrangement joins TRBV7-3 to TRBJ1-2; TRBD1 aligns across 8 bases. CDR3 length: 13 residues. The germline CDR1 and CDR2 sequences are SGHTA and FQGTGA. The ends lost 5 bases at V and 8 bases at J; junction bases unmatched: 7. This CDR3 reads CASSPDRDRGYTF. The CDR3 bases are TGTGCCAGCAGCCCGGACAGGGATCGGGGCTACACCTTC.

J is TRBJ1-6 and V is TRBV14; weak D call: TRBD1 (5 bases). V lost 1 base and J 6 bases, leaving 16 bases between the germline ends. CDR3 length equals 17 residues. Germline CDR1 and CDR2: SGHDN and FVKESK. The CDR3 nucleotides are TGTGCCAGCAGCCAAGGAGAAGGGGTCCTATTTAATTCACCCCTCCACTTT. Translated: CASSQGEGVLFNSPLHF. Using reference TRBV14 and TRBJ1-6 for the parts outside the CDR3, the full variable domain is EAGVTQFPSHSVIEKGQTVTLRCDPISGHDNLYWYRRVMGKEIKFLLHFVKESKQDESGMPNNRFLAERTGGTYSTLKVQPAELEDSGVYFCASSQGEGVLFNSPLHFGNGTRLTVT.

The rearrangement links TRBV11-1 to TRBJ1-6; D is ambiguous. The CDR3 length is 12 residues. Deletions cut 3 bases from V and 7 bases from J, with 4 bases between. Germline V gene data show CDR1 as SGHAT and CDR2 as FQDESV (reference sequence). CDR3 region: CASSFGNSPLHF. The CDR3 DNA follows: TGTGCCAGCAGCTTCGGGAATTCACCCCTCCACTTT.

The genes are TRBV5-6 and TRBJ1-2; 8 bases fit TRBD1. The V gene's germline CDR1 is SGHDT and CDR2 YYEEEE. CDR3 size: 16 residues. With 0 bases clipped from V and 2 bases from J, the junction kept 6 bases outside the gene matches. In DNA form, the CDR3 reads TGTGCCAGCAGCTTGGTTGGGACAGGATCGAACTATGGCTACACCTTC. Translating gives CASSLVGTGSNYGYTF. Full variable domain (missing parts from reference TRBV5-6 and TRBJ1-2): DAGVTQSPTHLIKTRGQQVTLRCSPKSGHDTVSWYQQALGQGPQFIFQYYEEEERQRGNFPDRFSGHQFPNYSSELNVNALLLGDSALYLCASSLVGTGSNYGYTFGSGTRLTVV.

This chain joins TRBV5-1 and TRBJ1-4; D possibly corresponds to TRBD1 (6 bases). Germline V CDR1 and CDR2: SGHRS, YFSETQ. Trimming removed 4 bases from V and 7 bases from J, with 17 bases in between. The CDR3 consists of 15 residues. The CDR3 coding sequence is TGCGCCAGCAGCCTGCTGGGGGGGGGCGGTGAAAAACTGTTTTTT. Its protein is CASSLLGGGGEKLFF.